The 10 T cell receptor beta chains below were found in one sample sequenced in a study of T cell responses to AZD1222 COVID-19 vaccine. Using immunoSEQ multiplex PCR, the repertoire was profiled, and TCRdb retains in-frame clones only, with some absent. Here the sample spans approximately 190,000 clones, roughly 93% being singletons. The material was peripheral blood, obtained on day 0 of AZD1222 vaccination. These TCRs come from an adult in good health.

The CDR3 loop reads CASRAGSNSPLHF. The CDR3 nucleotides are TGTGCCAGCCGTGCAGGCTCTAATTCACCCCTCCACTTT. The chain employs TRBV7-9 and TRBJ1-6; D call uncertain. Between the trimmed V and J ends, which lost 8 bases and 6 bases, there was a span of 11 bases. CDR1 is SEHNR, CDR2 FQNEAQ, per germline (reference sequence). The length of the CDR3 is 13 residues. The full variable domain, in which reference TRBV7-9 and TRBJ1-6 provide the parts outside the CDR3, is DTGVSQNPRHKITKRGQNVTFRCDPISEHNRLYWYRQTLGQGPEFLTYFQNEAQLEKSRLLSDRFSAERPKGSFSTLEIQRTEQGDSAMYLCASRAGSNSPLHFGNGTRLTVT.

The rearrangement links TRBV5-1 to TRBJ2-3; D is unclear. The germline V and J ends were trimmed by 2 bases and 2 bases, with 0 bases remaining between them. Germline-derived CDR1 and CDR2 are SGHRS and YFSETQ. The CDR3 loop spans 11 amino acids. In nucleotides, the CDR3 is TGCGCCAGCAGCTTCACAGATACGCAGTATTTT. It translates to CASSFTDTQYF.

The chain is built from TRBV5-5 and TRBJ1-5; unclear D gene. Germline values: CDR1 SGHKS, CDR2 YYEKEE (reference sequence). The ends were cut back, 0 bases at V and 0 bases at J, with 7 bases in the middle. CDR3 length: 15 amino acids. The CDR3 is CASSLVGDSNQPQHF. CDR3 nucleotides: TGTGCCAGCAGCTTGGTAGGAGATAGCAATCAGCCCCAGCATTTT.

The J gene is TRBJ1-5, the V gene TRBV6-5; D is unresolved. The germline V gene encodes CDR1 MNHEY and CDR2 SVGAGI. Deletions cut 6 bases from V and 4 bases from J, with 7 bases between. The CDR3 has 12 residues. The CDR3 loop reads CASSGRNQPQHF. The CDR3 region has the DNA TGTGCCAGCAGCGGACGAAATCAGCCCCAGCATTTT.

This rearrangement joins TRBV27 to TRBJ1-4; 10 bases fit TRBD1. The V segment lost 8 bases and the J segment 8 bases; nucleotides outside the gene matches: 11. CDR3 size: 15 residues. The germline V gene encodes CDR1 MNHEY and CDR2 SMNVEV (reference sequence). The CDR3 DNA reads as TGTGCCAGCCGGACAGGGGGTACACACGGCGAAAAACTGTTTTTT. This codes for CASRTGGTHGEKLFF.

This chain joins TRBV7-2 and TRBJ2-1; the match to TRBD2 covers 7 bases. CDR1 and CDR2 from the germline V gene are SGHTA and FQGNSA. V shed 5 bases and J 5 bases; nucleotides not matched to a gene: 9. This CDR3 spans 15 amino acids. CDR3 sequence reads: CASSRRLATHNEQFF. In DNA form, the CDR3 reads TGTGCCAGCAGCCGGAGACTAGCTACCCACAATGAGCAGTTCTTC.

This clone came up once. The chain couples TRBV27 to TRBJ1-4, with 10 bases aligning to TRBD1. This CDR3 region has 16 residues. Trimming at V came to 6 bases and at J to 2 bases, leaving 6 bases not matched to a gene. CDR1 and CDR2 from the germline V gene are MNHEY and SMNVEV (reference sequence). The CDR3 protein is CASSRAGQGTNEKLFF. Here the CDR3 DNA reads TGTGCCAGCAGCCGGGCGGGACAGGGGACTAATGAAAAACTGTTTTTT.

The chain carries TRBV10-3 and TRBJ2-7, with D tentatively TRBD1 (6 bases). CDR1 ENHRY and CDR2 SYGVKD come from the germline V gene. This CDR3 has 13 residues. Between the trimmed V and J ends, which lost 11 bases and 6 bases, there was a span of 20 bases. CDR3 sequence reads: CAVTGLQGGEQYF. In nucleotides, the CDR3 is TGTGCCGTCACAGGGCTACAAGGTGGCGAGCAGTACTTC.

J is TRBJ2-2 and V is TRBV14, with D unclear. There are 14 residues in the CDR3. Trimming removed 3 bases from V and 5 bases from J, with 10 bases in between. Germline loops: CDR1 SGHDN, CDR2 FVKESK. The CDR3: CASSHLAATGELFF. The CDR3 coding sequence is TGTGCCAGCAGCCACCTCGCCGCAACCGGGGAGCTGTTTTTT.

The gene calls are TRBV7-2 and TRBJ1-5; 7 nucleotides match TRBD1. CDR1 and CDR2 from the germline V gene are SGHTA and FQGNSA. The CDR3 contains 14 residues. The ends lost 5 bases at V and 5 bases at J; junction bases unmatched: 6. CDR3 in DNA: TGTGCCAGCAGCGCCCGACAGGGATATCAGCCCCAGCATTTT. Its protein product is CASSARQGYQPQHF.